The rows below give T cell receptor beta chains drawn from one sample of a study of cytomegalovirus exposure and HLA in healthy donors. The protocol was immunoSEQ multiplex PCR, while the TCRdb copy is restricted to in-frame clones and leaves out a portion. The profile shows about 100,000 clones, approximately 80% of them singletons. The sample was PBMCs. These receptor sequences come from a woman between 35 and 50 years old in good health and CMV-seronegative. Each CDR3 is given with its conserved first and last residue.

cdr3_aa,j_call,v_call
CASSQSLAGETQYF,TRBJ2-5,TRBV5-4
CASRDGGGIAGAKETQYF,TRBJ2-5,TRBV7-2
CASSPDPGLADYNEQFF,TRBJ2-1,TRBV27
CASSQDLAQGEYF,TRBJ2-7,TRBV4-3
CSAGPGPDYGYTF,TRBJ1-2,TRBV29-1
CASSLGEWEQFF,TRBJ2-1,TRBV5-6
CASSPEREYGYTF,TRBJ1-2,TRBV18
CASSMSKGPVGYTF,TRBJ1-2,TRBV19
CASSSPGQGEYGYTF,TRBJ1-2,TRBV28
CASSLPGMFGYTF,TRBJ1-2,TRBV28
CASSPSVEQSAQHF,TRBJ1-5,TRBV6-1
CASSSGTSLSYNEQFF,TRBJ2-1,TRBV28
CASSFRGDGNTIYF,TRBJ1-3,TRBV5-4
CASSQDHVPGNEQYF,TRBJ2-7,TRBV4-3
CASSLTGFNTGELFF,TRBJ2-2,TRBV7-9
CSSSLEPREGNQPQHF,TRBJ1-5,TRBV7-9
CASSFREPTEAFF,TRBJ1-1,TRBV7-2
CASSLVDGSTEAFF,TRBJ1-1,TRBV7-9
CASSGDSYEQYF,TRBJ2-7,TRBV2
CASGVQGARETQYF,TRBJ2-5,TRBV2
CASSSRQGGLNTEAFF,TRBJ1-1,TRBV6-6
CASSLASGRITDTQYF,TRBJ2-3,TRBV2
CASIGLMRDEQFF,TRBJ2-1,TRBV6-1
CATSRRGRAQHF,TRBJ1-5,TRBV15
CASSPTGPPGEQFF,TRBJ2-1,TRBV7-8
CASSYLGQGQYF,TRBJ2-7,TRBV6-5
CSVASGLARETQYF,TRBJ2-5,TRBV29-1